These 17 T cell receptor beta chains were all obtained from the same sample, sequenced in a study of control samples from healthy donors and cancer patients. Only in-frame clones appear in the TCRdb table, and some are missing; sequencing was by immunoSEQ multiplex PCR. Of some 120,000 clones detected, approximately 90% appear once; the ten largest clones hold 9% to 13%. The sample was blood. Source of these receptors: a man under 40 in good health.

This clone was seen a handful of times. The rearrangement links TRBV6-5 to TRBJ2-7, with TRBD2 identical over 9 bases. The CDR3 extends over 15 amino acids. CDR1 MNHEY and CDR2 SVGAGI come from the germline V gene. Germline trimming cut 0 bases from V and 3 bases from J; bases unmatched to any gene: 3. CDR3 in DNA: TGTGCCAGCAGTTACTCGGCGCGGGGGGGCTACGAGCAGTACTTC. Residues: CASSYSARGGYEQYF.

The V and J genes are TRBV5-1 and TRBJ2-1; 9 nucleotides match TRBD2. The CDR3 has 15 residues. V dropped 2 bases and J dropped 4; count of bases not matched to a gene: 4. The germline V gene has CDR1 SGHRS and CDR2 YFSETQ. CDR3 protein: CASSLASGDYNEQFF. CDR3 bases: TGCGCCAGCAGCTTAGCTAGCGGGGATTACAATGAGCAGTTCTTC.

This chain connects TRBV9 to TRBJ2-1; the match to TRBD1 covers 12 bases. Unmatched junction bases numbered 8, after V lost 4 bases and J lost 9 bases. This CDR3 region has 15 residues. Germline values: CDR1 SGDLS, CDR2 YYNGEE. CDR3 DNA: TGTGCCAGCAGCCCAGGGGGACAGGGGGCCTCTGAGCAGTTCTTC. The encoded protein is CASSPGGQGASEQFF.

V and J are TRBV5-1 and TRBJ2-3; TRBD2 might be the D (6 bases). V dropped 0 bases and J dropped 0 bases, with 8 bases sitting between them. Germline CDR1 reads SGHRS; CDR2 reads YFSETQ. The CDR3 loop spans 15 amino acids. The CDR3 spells CASSLARGSTDTQYF. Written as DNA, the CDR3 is TGCGCCAGCAGCTTGGCGCGGGGAAGCACAGATACGCAGTATTTT.

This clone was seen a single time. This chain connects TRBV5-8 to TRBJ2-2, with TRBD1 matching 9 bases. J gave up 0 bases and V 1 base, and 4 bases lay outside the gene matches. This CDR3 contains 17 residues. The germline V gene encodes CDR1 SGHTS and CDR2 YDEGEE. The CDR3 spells CASSLWTGAPNTGELFF. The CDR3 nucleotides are TGTGCCAGCAGCTTGTGGACAGGGGCTCCGAACACCGGGGAGCTGTTTTTT.

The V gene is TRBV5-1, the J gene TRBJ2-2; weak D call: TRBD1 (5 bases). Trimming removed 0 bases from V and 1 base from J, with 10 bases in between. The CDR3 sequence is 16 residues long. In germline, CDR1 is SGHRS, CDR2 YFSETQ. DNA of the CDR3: TGCGCCAGCAGCTTGGAGGGGTCCCTGAACACCGGGGAGCTGTTTTTT. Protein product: CASSLEGSLNTGELFF.

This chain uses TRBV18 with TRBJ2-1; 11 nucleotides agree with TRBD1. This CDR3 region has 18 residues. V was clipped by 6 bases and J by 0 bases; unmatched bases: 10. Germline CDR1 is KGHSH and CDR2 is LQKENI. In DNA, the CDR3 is TGTGCCAGCTCGGCCGGGACAGGGGGGTTCTCCTCCTACAATGAGCAGTTCTTC. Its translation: CASSAGTGGFSSYNEQFF. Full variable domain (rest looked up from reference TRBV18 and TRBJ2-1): NAGVMQNPRHLVRRRGQEARLRCSPMKGHSHVYWYRQLPEEGLKFMVYLQKENIIDESGMPKERFSAEFPKEGPSILRIQQVVRGDSAAYFCASSAGTGGFSSYNEQFFGPGTRLTVL.

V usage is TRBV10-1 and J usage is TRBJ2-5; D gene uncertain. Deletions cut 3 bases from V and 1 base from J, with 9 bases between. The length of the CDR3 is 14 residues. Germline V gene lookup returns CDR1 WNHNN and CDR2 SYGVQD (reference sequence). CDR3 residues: CASSDGTAQETQYF. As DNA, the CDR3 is TGCGCCAGCAGTGACGGAACAGCCCAAGAGACCCAGTACTTC.

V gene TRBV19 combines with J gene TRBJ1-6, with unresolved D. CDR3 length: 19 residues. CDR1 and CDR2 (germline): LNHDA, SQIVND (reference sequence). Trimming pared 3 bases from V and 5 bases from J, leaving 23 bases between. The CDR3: CASSIRLFRSGIDNSPLHF. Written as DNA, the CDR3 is TGTGCCAGTAGTATCCGTCTTTTTCGTTCCGGCATCGATAATTCACCCCTCCACTTT.

The CDR3: CAWTSGETQYF. CDR3 DNA sequence: TGTGCCTGGACTAGCGGGGAGACGCAGTATTTT. The chain recombines TRBV30 with TRBJ2-3; 9 bases align to TRBD2. The CDR3 runs 11 residues. V lost 4 bases and J lost 9; bases outside the gene matches: 2. CDR1 is GTSNPN, CDR2 SVGIG, per germline (reference sequence).

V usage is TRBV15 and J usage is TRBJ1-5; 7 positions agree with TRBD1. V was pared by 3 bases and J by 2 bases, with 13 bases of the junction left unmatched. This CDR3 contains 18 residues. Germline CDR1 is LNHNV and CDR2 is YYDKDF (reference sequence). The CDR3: CATSRDSNTGDGNQPQHF. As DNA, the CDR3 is TGTGCCACCAGCAGGGACTCCAATACAGGGGATGGCAATCAGCCCCAGCATTTT.

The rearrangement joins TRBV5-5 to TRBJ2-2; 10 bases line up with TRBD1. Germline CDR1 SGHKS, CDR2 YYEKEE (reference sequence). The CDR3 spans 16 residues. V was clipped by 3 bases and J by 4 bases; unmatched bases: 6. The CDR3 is CASSYRQGALTGELFF. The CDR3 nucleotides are TGTGCCAGCAGCTACCGACAGGGGGCTCTCACCGGGGAGCTGTTTTTT.

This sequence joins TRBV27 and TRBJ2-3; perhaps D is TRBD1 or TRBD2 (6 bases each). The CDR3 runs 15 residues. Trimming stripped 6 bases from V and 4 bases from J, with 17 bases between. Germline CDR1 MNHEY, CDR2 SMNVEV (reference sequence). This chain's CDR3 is CASRGARGAPDTQYF. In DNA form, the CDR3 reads TGTGCCAGCAGGGGAGCGAGGGGGGCCCCAGATACGCAGTATTTT.

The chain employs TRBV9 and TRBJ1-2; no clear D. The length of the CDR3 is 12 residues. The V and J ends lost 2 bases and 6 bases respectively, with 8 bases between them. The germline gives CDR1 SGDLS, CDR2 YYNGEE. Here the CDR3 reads CASSVRVDGYTF. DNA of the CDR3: TGTGCCAGCAGCGTTCGGGTTGATGGCTACACCTTC. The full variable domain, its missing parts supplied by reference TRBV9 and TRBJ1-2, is DSGVTQTPKHLITATGQRVTLRCSPRSGDLSVYWYQQSLDQGLQFLIQYYNGEERAKGNILERFSAQQFPDLHSELNLSSLELGDSALYFCASSVRVDGYTFGSGTRLTVV.

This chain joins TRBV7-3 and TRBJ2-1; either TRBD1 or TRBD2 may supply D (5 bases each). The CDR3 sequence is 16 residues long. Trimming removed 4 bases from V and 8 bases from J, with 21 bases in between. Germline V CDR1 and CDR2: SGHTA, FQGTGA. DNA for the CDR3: TGTGCCAGCAGCTCAGGGCCGGGGCTGCAAGGGCATGAGCAGTTCTTC. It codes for CASSSGPGLQGHEQFF. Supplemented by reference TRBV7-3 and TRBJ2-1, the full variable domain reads GAGVSQTPSNKVTEKGKYVELRCDPISGHTALYWYRQSLGQGPEFLIYFQGTGAADDSGLPNDRFFAVRPEGSVSTLKIQRTERGDSAVYLCASSSGPGLQGHEQFFGPGTRLTVL.

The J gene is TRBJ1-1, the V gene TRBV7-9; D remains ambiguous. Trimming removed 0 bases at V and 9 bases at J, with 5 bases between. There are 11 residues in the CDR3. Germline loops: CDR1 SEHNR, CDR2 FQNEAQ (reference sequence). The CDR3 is CASSLAAQAFF. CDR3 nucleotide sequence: TGTGCCAGCAGCTTAGCAGCCCAAGCTTTCTTT.

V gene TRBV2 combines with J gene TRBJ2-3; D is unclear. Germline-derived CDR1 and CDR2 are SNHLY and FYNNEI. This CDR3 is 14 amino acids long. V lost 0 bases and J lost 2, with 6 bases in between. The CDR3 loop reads CASSEAGFTDTQYF. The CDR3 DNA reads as TGTGCCAGCAGTGAAGCGGGGTTCACAGATACGCAGTATTTT.